This TCR beta chain was recovered during a study of shared clonotypes between healthy human individuals. Study as a whole: A donor's plate count was three for CD4 naive and three for CD4 memory; CD8 naive had two and CD8 memory one. Study-wide results and caveats: Sequencing depth was expected to affect clonotype sharing among donors. Though the depth was large, rarefaction showed that sorted-subset sequencing was incomplete.

Produced via immunoSEQ multiplex PCR; TCRdb's table is partial and in-frame only. The sample lists 2 million or so clones; roughly 96% were seen once. V lost 5 bases, J lost 1 base, and 17 bases lay in between. The CDR3 loop spans 16 amino acids. Germline V gene sequence: CDR1 SGHTA, CDR2 FQGNSA. Turning to this clone: Its antigen is undetermined.

Researchers partitioned CD4+ cells into CD45RA+ naive and CD45RA-negative memory subsets. The chain is built from TRBV7-2 and TRBJ2-5; D possibly matches TRBD1 or TRBD2 (5 bases each). The sequenced sample was naive CD4+ T cells sorted from blood. The subset: CD45RA+ positively selected. This clonotype was obtained from a man between 18 and 29 years old in good health. The CDR3 DNA is TGTGCCAGCAGCAGACGCCGGGACGGAATCCAAGAGACCCAGTACTTC. It is translated as CASSRRRDGIQETQYF.